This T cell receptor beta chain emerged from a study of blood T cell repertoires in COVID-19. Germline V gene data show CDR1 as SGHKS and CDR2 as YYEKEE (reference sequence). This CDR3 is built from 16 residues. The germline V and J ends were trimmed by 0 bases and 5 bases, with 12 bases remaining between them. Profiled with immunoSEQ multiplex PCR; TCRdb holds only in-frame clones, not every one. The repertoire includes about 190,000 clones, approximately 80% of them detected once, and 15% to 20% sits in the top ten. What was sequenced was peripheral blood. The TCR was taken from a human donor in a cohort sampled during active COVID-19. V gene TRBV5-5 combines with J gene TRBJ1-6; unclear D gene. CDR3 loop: CASSLAPGSDNSPLHF. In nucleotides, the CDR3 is TGTGCCAGCAGCTTGGCCCCGGGTTCGGATAATTCACCCCTCCACTTT.